A selection of T cell receptor beta chains follows, all from one sample in a study of blood T cells in healthy people across ages. TCRdb re-analysed the 5' RACE reads in MiXCR, keeping a single row per CDR3 protein. The data show 850,000 to 950,000 distinct CDR3 sequences, about 30% seen once. Source material: blood. The origin of the receptors is a woman of 80 years or more in good health. The conserved cysteine and the conserved F or W are not part of the CDR3 here. Size is omitted from some rows. Given values are once, few, many or a class for expanded clones.

V gene	clone size	J gene	CDR3 length	CDR3 protein
TRBV7-2	-	TRBJ2-6	14	ASSFPGGSGANVLT
TRBV29-1	-	TRBJ1-1	10	SVRDWNTEAF
TRBV9	many	TRBJ2-7	11	ASSSPGAGEQY
TRBV3-1	-	TRBJ1-2	13	ASSQVTGGTSGYT
TRBV2	many	TRBJ2-7	14	ASSEGLDPFSYEQY
TRBV5-1	many	TRBJ2-1	13	ASSLGQPLYNEQF
TRBV4-3	many	TRBJ2-1	15	ASSHTLSSAGNNEQF
TRBV30	-	TRBJ2-2	16	AFHFGLAGGPYTGELF
TRBV2	-	TRBJ1-4	13	ASSEEGFRNEKLF
TRBV6-2/TRBV6-3	many	TRBJ2-7	10	ASSRDPYEQY
TRBV20-1	many	TRBJ2-3	14	SAIHSGSGVTDTQY
TRBV12-3/TRBV12-4	many	TRBJ1-2	10	ASSKGFYGYT
TRBV28	few	TRBJ1-4	14	ASSYVTGTAQGKLF
TRBV7-2	many	TRBJ1-5	15	ASSLVAGWGFDQPQH
TRBV5-1	many	TRBJ2-6	13	ASSLGGGGANVLT
TRBV6-2/TRBV6-3	-	TRBJ1-5	15	ASRYGTLAFSNQPQH
TRBV7-8	many	TRBJ2-5	14	ASSTSGTITQETQY
TRBV18	many	TRBJ2-7	12	ASSRTNGGDEQY
TRBV25-1	-	TRBJ1-6	12	ASSLGVGNSPLH
TRBV20-1	-	TRBJ2-7	12	SARPGGMMYEQY
TRBV20-1	many	TRBJ1-5	15	SAFGTKNWGSNQPQH
TRBV28	few	TRBJ1-4	10	ASSPLGGGLF
TRBV7-9	-	TRBJ2-7	13	ASSLEAGGWIEQY
TRBV7-8	many	TRBJ2-7	12	ASSFGPFLYEQY
TRBV11-2	many	TRBJ1-6	12	ASSWGQDGSPLH
TRBV28	many	TRBJ1-2	11	ASRSGEFYGYT
TRBV5-5	many	TRBJ2-2	13	ASSLGRTNTGELF
TRBV5-1	-	TRBJ2-5	13	ASSSPTGGQETQY
TRBV29-1	-	TRBJ2-7	10	SVGDRSYEQY